The table lists the clone carrying this T cell receptor beta chain with a count of one. Antigen unknown. The sample belongs to a study of T cell responses to AZD1222 COVID-19 vaccine. Overall study results and limits: Spike-specific TCR breadth and depth went up after people got two AZD1222 doses. At study baseline, merely several AZD1222 recipients were seropositive.

Using immunoSEQ multiplex PCR, the repertoire was profiled, and TCRdb retains in-frame clones only, with some absent. This sample has over 150,000 clones, with around 85% found just once. Trimming took off 2 bases at V and 7 bases at J, with 8 bases between the two ends. The CDR3 loop spans 12 amino acids. Investigators merged groups given second doses at roughly 4 or roughly 12 weeks. Specimen: peripheral blood, collected 28 days after the second AZD1222 dose. The V and J genes are TRBV12-3 or TRBV12-4 and TRBJ1-2; D perhaps matches TRBD1 (6 bases). This receptor was obtained from an adult who received the AZD1222 COVID-19 vaccine. CDR3 protein: CASSLQGFGYTF. In DNA, the CDR3 is TGTGCCAGCAGTTTACAGGGGTTTGGCTACACCTTC.